These 10 T cell receptor beta chains were all obtained from the same sample, sequenced in a study of T cell changes during pregnancy in multiple sclerosis. Sequencing used immunoSEQ multiplex PCR; TCRdb keeps in-frame clones, though not all of them. The data show roughly 74,000 clones, about 85% seen once. The source material was peripheral blood, sampled before pregnancy. The origin of the receptors is a female donor with multiple sclerosis, enrolled in a pregnancy study.

This chain connects TRBV6-4 to TRBJ1-1; a weak D match, TRBD1 (5 bases). The V end was cut by 5 bases, the J end by 4 bases, with 11 bases between. Germline CDR1 and CDR2: MRHNA and SNTAGT. This CDR3 comprises 13 residues. CDR3 in amino acids: CASSSDIFTEAFF. CDR3 DNA: TGTGCCAGCAGTTCGGACATCTTCACTGAAGCTTTCTTT.

The V and J genes are TRBV9 and TRBJ2-7; 9 bases line up with TRBD1. CDR1 and CDR2 (germline): SGDLS, YYNGEE. V lost 0 bases to trimming and J lost 0 bases; unmatched junction nucleotides: 4. The CDR3 has 16 amino acids. The DNA for the CDR3 is TGTGCCAGCAGCGTAGCCGCGACAGGGGGCTCCTACGAGCAGTACTTC. Translated, it gives CASSVAATGGSYEQYF. The variable domain in full, with the rest retrieved from reference TRBV9 and TRBJ2-7, is DSGVTQTPKHLITATGQRVTLRCSPRSGDLSVYWYQQSLDQGLQFLIQYYNGEERAKGNILERFSAQQFPDLHSELNLSSLELGDSALYFCASSVAATGGSYEQYFGPGTRLTVT.

V is TRBV10-3 and J is TRBJ2-3; D is unresolved. V lost 3 bases and J lost 1, with 8 bases in between. Germline V gives CDR1 ENHRY, CDR2 SYGVKD. The CDR3 spans 14 residues. The DNA for the CDR3 is TGTGCCATCAGTGACAGAACAGGCACAGATACGCAGTATTTT. Translation: CAISDRTGTDTQYF.

The J gene is TRBJ2-1, the V gene TRBV5-1; 9 nucleotides match TRBD2. The CDR3 runs 11 residues. V trimming: 7 bases; J trimming: 12 bases; junction bases outside the gene matches: 5. Germline assignment: CDR1 SGHRS and CDR2 YFSETQ. CDR3 bases: TGCGCCAGCGGGACTAGCCGGGGGCAGTTCTTC. This sequence encodes CASGTSRGQFF. The variable domain in full, with the rest retrieved from reference TRBV5-1 and TRBJ2-1, is KAGVTQTPRYLIKTRGQQVTLSCSPISGHRSVSWYQQTPGQGLQFLFEYFSETQRNKGNFPGRFSGRQFSNSRSEMNVSTLELGDSALYLCASGTSRGQFFGPGTRLTVL.

The chain combines TRBV2 with TRBJ2-5; no definite D call. This CDR3 contains 14 residues. V gave up 7 bases and J gave up 0 bases, with 12 bases separating them. The germline gives CDR1 SNHLY, CDR2 FYNNEI. CDR3 nucleotides: TGTGCCAGCATAGAGGAGCTGTACCAAGAGACCCAGTACTTC. Amino acids: CASIEELYQETQYF.

This chain links TRBV30 with TRBJ1-4, with unresolved D. The CDR3 runs 17 residues. Germline V lookup: CDR1 GTSNPN, CDR2 SVGIG (reference sequence). V dropped 1 base and J dropped 7 bases, with 22 bases sitting between them. CDR3 region: CAWSALRTGSAGEKLFF. The DNA of the CDR3 is TGTGCCTGGAGTGCCCTCAGAACGGGCTCCGCGGGTGAAAAACTGTTTTTT.

This chain uses TRBV29-1 with TRBJ2-2, with 11 positions matching TRBD2. Germline lookup yields CDR1 SQVTM and CDR2 ANQGSEA. V trimming: 2 bases; J trimming: 5 bases; junction bases outside the gene matches: 7. This CDR3 spans 16 amino acids. CDR3: CSVEPIAGGRTGELFF. CDR3 coding DNA: TGCAGCGTTGAACCGATAGCGGGAGGGAGAACCGGGGAGCTGTTTTTT.

The sample holds a few counts of this clone. The gene calls are TRBV5-4 and TRBJ2-3, with 8 bases identical to TRBD1. V shed 5 bases and J 1 base; nucleotides not matched to a gene: 3. The CDR3 length is 14 residues. Germline V gene sequence: CDR1 SGHNT, CDR2 YYREEE (reference sequence). The CDR3 DNA sequence: TGTGCCAGCAGTCCGGACAGGGGCACAGATACGCAGTATTTT. It translates to CASSPDRGTDTQYF.

J is TRBJ2-2 and V is TRBV5-1; D gene uncertain. The CDR3 has 14 residues. Germline V gene sequence: CDR1 SGHRS, CDR2 YFSETQ. V shed 6 bases and J shed 1 base, with 10 bases lying between them. The CDR3 DNA sequence: TGCGCCAGCAAGGCGGTAGGGAACACCGGGGAGCTGTTTTTT. This codes for CASKAVGNTGELFF.

The chain links TRBV30 to TRBJ1-5, with TRBD1 matching over 7 bases. From germline, CDR1 is GTSNPN and CDR2 SVGIG (reference sequence). The CDR3 covers 14 residues. Losses at the gene ends were 2 bases for V and 3 bases for J; bases not matched to a gene: 4. This CDR3 reads CAWSTGANNQPQHF. CDR3 DNA sequence: TGTGCCTGGAGTACAGGGGCCAACAATCAGCCCCAGCATTTT.